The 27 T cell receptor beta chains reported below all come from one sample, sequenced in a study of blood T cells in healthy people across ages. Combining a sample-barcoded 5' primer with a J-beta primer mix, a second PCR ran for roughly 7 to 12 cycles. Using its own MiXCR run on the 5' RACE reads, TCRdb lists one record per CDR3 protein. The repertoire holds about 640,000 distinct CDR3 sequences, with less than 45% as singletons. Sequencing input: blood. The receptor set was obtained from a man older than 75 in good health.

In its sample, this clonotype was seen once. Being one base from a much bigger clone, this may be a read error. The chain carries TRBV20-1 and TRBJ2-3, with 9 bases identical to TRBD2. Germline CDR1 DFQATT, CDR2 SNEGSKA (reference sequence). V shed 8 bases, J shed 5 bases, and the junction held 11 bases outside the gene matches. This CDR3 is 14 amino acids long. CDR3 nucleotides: TGCAGTTCACCCTGGCGGGAGGGAATAGATACGCAGTATTTT. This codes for CSSPWREGIDTQYF.

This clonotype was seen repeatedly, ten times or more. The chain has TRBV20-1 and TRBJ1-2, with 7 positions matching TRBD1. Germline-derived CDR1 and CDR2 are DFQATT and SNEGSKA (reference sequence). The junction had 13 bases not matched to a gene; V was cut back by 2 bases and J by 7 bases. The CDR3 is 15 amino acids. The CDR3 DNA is TGCAGTGCTAGACCGACAGGGATTGCAGATAGTGGCTACACCTTC. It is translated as CSARPTGIADSGYTF.

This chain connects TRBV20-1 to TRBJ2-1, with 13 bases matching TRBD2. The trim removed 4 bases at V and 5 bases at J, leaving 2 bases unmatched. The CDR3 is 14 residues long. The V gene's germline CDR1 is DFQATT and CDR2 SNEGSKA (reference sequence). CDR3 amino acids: CSAKLAGGDNEQFF. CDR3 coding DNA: TGCAGTGCTAAACTAGCGGGAGGGGACAATGAGCAGTTCTTC.

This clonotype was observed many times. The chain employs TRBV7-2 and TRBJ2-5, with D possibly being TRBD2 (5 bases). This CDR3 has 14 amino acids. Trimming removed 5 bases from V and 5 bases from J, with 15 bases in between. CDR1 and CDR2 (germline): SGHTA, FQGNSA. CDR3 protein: CASSATGGVETQYF. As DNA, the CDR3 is TGTGCCAGCAGCGCGACTGGAGGTGTGGAGACCCAGTACTTC.

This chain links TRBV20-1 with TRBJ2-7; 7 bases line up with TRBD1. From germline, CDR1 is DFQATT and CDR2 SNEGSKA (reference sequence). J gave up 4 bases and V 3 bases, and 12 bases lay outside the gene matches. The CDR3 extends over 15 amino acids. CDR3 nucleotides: TGCAGTGCTAGGAGTTACGGACAGGAGATTTACGAGCAGTACTTC. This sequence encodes CSARSYGQEIYEQYF.

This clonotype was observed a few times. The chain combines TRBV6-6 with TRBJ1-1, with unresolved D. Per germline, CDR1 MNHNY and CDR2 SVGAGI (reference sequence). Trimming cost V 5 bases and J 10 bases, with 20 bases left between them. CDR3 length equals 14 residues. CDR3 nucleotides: TGTGCCAGCAGTATACCCCCCGGCATGAATACAGCTTTCTTT. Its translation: CASSIPPGMNTAFF.

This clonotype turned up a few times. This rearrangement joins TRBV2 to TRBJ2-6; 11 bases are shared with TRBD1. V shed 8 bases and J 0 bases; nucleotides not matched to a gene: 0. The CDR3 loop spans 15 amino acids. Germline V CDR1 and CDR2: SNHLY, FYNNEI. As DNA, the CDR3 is TGTGCCAGCGGGACAGGGGGCTCTGGGGCCAACGTCCTGACTTTC. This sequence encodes CASGTGGSGANVLTF.

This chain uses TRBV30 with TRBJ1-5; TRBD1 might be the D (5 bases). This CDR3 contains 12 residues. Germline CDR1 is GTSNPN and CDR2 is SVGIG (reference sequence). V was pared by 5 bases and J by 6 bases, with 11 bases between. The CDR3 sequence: CAWDLGVQPQHF. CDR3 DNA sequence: TGTGCCTGGGACCTGGGGGTTCAGCCCCAGCATTTT. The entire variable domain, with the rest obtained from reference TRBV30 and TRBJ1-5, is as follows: SQTIHQWPATLVQPVGSPLSLECTVEGTSNPNLYWYRQAAGRGLQLLFYSVGIGQISSEVPQNLSASRPQDRQFILSSKKLLLSDSGFYLCAWDLGVQPQHFGDGTRLSIL.

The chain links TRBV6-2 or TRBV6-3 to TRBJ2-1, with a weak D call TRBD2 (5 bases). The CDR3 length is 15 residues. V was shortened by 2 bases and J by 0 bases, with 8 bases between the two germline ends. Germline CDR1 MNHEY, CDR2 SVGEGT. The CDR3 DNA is TGTGCCAGCAGTTACCAGCGGCGCTCCTACAATGAGCAGTTCTTC. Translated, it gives CASSYQRRSYNEQFF.

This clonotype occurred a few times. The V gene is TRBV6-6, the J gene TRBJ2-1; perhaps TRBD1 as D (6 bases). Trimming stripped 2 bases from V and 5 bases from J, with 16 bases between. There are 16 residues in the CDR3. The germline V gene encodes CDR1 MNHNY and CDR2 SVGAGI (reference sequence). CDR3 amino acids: CASSYGGEYYNNEQFF. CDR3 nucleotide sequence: TGTGCCAGCAGTTACGGGGGCGAGTACTACAACAATGAGCAGTTCTTC.

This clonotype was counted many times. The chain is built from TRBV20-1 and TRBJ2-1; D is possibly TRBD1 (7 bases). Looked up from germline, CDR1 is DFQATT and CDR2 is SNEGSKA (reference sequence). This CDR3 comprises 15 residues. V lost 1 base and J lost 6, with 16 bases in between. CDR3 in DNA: TGCAGTGCTAGAGCCGGCAGGGGGGCTCTCAATGAGCAGTTCTTC. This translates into CSARAGRGALNEQFF.

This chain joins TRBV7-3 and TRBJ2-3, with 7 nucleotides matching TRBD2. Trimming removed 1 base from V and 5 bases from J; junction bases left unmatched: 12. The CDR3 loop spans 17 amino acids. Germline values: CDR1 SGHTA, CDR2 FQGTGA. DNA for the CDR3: TGTGCCAGCAGCTTAAGCAGCGGGAACCCCGGGGAAGATACGCAGTATTTT. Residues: CASSLSSGNPGEDTQYF. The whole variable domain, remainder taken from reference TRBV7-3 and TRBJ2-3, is GAGVSQTPSNKVTEKGKYVELRCDPISGHTALYWYRQSLGQGPEFLIYFQGTGAADDSGLPNDRFFAVRPEGSVSTLKIQRTERGDSAVYLCASSLSSGNPGEDTQYFGPGTRLTVL.

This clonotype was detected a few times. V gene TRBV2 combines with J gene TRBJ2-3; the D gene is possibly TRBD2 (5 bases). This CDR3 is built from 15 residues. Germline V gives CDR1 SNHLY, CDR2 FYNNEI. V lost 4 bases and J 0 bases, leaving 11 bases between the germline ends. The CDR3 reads CASSGGGTSTDTQYF. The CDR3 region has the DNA TGTGCCAGCAGTGGAGGAGGCACTAGCACAGATACGCAGTATTTT.

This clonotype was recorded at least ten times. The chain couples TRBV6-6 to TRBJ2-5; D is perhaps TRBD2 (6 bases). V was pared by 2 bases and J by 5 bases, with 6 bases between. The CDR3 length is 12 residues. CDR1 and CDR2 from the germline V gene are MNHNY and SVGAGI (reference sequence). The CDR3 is CASSYGGETQYF. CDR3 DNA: TGTGCCAGCAGTTACGGGGGGGAGACCCAGTACTTC.

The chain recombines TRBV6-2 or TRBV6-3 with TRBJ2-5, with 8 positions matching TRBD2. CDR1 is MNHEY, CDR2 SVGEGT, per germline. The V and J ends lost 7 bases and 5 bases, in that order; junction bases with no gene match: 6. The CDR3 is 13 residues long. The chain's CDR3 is CASNPGGLETQYF. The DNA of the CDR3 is TGTGCCAGCAATCCGGGAGGGTTGGAGACCCAGTACTTC.

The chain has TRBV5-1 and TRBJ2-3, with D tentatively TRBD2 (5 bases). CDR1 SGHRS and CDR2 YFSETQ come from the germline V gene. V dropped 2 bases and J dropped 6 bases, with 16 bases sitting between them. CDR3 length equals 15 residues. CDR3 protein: CASSLTPGWEDTQYF. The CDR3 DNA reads TGCGCCAGCAGCTTAACCCCGGGCTGGGAGGATACGCAGTATTTT. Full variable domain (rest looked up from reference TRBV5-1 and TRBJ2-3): KAGVTQTPRYLIKTRGQQVTLSCSPISGHRSVSWYQQTPGQGLQFLFEYFSETQRNKGNFPGRFSGRQFSNSRSEMNVSTLELGDSALYLCASSLTPGWEDTQYFGPGTRLTVL.

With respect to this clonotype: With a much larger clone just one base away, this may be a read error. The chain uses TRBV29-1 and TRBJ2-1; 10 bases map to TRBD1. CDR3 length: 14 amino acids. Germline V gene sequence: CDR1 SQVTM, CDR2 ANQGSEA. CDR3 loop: CGVHPGQGYNEQFF. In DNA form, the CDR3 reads TGCGGCGTTCACCCGGGACAGGGGTACAATGAGCAGTTCTTC.

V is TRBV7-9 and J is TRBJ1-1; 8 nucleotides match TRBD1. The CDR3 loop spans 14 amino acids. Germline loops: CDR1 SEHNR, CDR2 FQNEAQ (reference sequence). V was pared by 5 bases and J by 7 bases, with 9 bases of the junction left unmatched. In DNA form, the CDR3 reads TGTGCCAGCAGCCTCACGACAGGGGCCTATGAAGCTTTCTTT. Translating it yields CASSLTTGAYEAFF.

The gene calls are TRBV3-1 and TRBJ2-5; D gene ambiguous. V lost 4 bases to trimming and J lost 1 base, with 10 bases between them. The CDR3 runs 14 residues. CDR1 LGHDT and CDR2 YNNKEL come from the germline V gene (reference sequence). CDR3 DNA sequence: TGTGCCAGCAGCCCGCATGGATCCCAAGAGACCCAGTACTTC. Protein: CASSPHGSQETQYF.

CDR3 nucleotide sequence: TGTGCCAGCAGCTTAGGCCAGGGGTTAGCCTACGAGCAGTACTTC. It specifies CASSLGQGLAYEQYF. The V and J genes are TRBV7-2 and TRBJ2-7; D perhaps matches TRBD1 (6 bases). The germline V gene has CDR1 SGHTA and CDR2 FQGNSA. Trimming cost V 1 base and J 2 bases, with 12 bases left between them. The CDR3 is made up of 15 amino acids.

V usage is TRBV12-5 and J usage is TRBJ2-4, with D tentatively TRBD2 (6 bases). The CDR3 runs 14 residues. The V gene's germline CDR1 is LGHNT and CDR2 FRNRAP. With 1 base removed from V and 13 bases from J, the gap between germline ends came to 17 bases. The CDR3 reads CASGLDRTSGEQYF. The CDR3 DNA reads TGTGCTAGTGGTTTGGACAGGACCTCGGGGGAGCAGTACTTC. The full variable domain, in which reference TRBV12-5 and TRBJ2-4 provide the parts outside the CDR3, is DARVTQTPRHKVTEMGQEVTMRCQPILGHNTVFWYRQTMMQGLELLAYFRNRAPLDDSGMPKDRFSAEMPDATLATLKIQPSEPRDSAVYFCASGLDRTSGEQYFGAGTRLSVL.

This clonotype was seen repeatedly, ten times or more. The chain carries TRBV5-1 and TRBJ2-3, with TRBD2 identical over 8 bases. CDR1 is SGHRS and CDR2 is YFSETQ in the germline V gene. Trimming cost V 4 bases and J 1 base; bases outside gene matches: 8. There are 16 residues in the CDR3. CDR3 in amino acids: CASSMEAGARTDTQYF. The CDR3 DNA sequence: TGCGCCAGCAGCATGGAAGCGGGAGCACGCACAGATACGCAGTATTTT.

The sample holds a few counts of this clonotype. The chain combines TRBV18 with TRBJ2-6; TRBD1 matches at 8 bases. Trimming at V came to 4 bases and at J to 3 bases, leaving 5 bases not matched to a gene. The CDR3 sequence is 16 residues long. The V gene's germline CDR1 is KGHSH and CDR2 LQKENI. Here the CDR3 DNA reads TGTGCCAGCTCACTTAACGACAGGGGTGGGGCCAACGTCCTGACTTTC. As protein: CASSLNDRGGANVLTF.

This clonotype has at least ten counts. The CDR3: CASSSSWETQYF. The CDR3 nucleotides are TGTGCCAGCAGCTCCTCGTGGGAGACCCAGTACTTC. The V call is TRBV3-1, the J call TRBJ2-5; D unresolved. The germline V and J ends were trimmed by 5 bases and 5 bases, with 9 bases remaining between them. The CDR3 has 12 residues. Looked up from germline, CDR1 is LGHDT and CDR2 is YNNKEL (reference sequence).

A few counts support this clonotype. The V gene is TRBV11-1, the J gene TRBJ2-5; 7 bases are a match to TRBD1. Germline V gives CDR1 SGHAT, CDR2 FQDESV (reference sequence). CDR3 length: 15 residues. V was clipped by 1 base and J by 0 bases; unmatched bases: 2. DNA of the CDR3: TGTGCCAGCAGCTTAGGGGGACAGTACCAAGAGACCCAGTACTTC. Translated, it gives CASSLGGQYQETQYF.

The CDR3 nucleotides read TGTGCCAGCAGCTCGACGCGAAAGGGCGGCGGTCTCCCCGTGGGTTCACCCCTCCACTTT. This sequence encodes CASSSTRKGGGLPVGSPLHF. The chain is built from TRBV7-9 and TRBJ1-6; no clear D. Germline values: CDR1 SEHNR, CDR2 FQNEAQ (reference sequence). V was pared by 4 bases and J by 9 bases, with 31 bases between. This CDR3 spans 20 amino acids.

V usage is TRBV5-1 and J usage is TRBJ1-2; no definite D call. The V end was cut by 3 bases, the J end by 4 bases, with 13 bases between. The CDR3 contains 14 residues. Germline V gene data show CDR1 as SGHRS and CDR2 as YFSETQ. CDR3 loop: CASSSLGRSYGYTF. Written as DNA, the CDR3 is TGCGCCAGCAGCTCATTAGGGCGGAGCTATGGCTACACCTTC.